This TCR beta chain was documented in a study of cytomegalovirus exposure and HLA in healthy donors. Study results and limitations: Several of the most significant clusters appeared linked to common viral pathogens, based on a later analysis. The analysis excluded some indistinguishable V segments, including TRBV6-2 and TRBV6-3.

The CDR3 consists of 15 residues. Germline CDR1 is LNHDA and CDR2 is SQIVND (reference sequence). Trimming stripped 0 bases from V and 7 bases from J, with 16 bases between. Each of the donors was a healthy bone marrow donor. Comment on this clone: Antigen: not known.

The PCR ran on 60 Vbeta and 13 Jbeta primers. Some clones are missing from TCRdb's copy, which holds only in-frame ones; the method was immunoSEQ multiplex PCR. Of 100,000 or so clones in the sample, roughly 70% were seen once. This TCR derives from a man between 35 and 55 years old in good health and CMV-seropositive. The chain joins TRBV19 to TRBJ2-7; possibly TRBD1 for D (6 bases). Specimen: PBMCs. The CDR3 reads CASSIESTGSREQYF. The CDR3 bases are TGTGCCAGTAGTATAGAGAGCACAGGGAGTCGGGAGCAGTACTTC.